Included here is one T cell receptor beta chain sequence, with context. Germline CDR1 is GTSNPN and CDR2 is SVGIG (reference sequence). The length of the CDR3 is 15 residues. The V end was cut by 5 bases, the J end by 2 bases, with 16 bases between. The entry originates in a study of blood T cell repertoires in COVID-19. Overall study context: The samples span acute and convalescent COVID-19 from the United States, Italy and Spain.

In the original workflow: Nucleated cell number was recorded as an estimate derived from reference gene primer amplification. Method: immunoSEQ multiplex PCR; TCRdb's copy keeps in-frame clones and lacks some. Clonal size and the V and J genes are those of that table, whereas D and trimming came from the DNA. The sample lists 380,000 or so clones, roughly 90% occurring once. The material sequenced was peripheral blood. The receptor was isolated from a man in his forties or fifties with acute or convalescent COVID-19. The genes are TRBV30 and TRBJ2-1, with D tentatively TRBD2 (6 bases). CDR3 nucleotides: TGTGCCTGGGGGGGGAAAGCGGCTCCCTACAATGAGCAGTTCTTC. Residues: CAWGGKAAPYNEQFF.